This is a list of T cell receptor beta chains from one sample in a study of OX40 agonist ivuxolimab in advanced cancers. Clones were read by immunoSEQ multiplex PCR, and TCRdb kept only the in-frame ones, dropping some. The profile covers about 88,000 clones, with around 83% appearing a single time and over 0.2% taken by the ten largest. This material consisted of CD4+ or CD8+ T cells sorted from blood, taken in a trial of the OX40 agonist ivuxolimab. These receptors all come from an adult with an advanced solid tumor such as melanoma, head and neck, liver or kidney cancer. The CDR3 runs from the conserved cysteine through the conserved F or W. The D gene is left open where the match is weak. Expanded clones are given a class, and other clones once, few, many or no size at all.

clone_size j_call d_call v_call cdr3_aa cdr3_nt
. TRBJ1-4 . TRBV29-1 CSVELAPGGSEKLFF TGCAGCGTTGAACTGGCGCCGGGCGGGAGTGAAAAACTGTTTTTT
. TRBJ1-2 . TRBV6-5 CASGGDSRYGYTF TGTGCCAGCGGCGGGGACTCACGGTATGGCTACACCTTC
. TRBJ2-7 . TRBV6-5 CASSYLGRGEQYF TGTGCCAGCAGTTACCTCGGACGGGGGGAGCAGTACTTC
. TRBJ2-2 . TRBV27 CASSLSRTPGAGELFF TGTGCCAGCAGTTTATCACGGACACCAGGGGCCGGGGAGCTGTTTTTT
. TRBJ2-2 . TRBV7-3 CASSFGSWTGELFF TGTGCCAGCAGCTTTGGGAGCTGGACCGGGGAGCTGTTTTTT
. TRBJ2-7 TRBD2 TRBV6-1 CASSERGNSGSSYEQYF TGTGCCAGCAGTGAAAGGGGAAATAGCGGGAGCTCCTACGAGCAGTACTTC
. TRBJ2-1 . TRBV29-1 CSVERTTYNEQFF TGCAGCGTTGAAAGGACTACCTACAATGAGCAGTTCTTC
. TRBJ1-1 . TRBV5-4 CASSWGSRGNTEAFF TGTGCCAGCAGCTGGGGCTCCCGGGGGAACACTGAAGCTTTCTTT
. TRBJ1-6 . TRBV29-1 CSVASITGFRSPLHF TGCAGCGTTGCTTCGATAACAGGGTTTCGTTCACCCCTCCACTTT
. TRBJ1-6 . TRBV5-1 CASSLEGVGNSPLHF TGCGCCAGCAGCTTGGAGGGGGTCGGTAATTCACCCCTCCACTTT
. TRBJ1-5 TRBD1 TRBV7-3 CASSLTDRQGDQPQHF TGTGCCAGCAGCCTAACGGACCGACAGGGAGATCAGCCCCAGCATTTT
few TRBJ1-1 . TRBV10-3 CAISEDDRRAFF TGTGCCATCAGTGAGGATGACAGACGGGCTTTCTTT
. TRBJ1-4 . TRBV5-1 CASSLDSATNEKLFF TGCGCCAGCAGCTTGGACAGTGCAACTAATGAAAAACTGTTTTTT
. TRBJ1-2 . TRBV7-9 CASSLAGNYGYTF TGTGCCAGCAGCTTGGCGGGGAACTATGGCTACACCTTC
. TRBJ2-1 . TRBV11-2 CASSLDPGVYNEQFF TGTGCCAGCAGCTTAGATCCCGGGGTATACAATGAGCAGTTCTTC
. TRBJ1-4 TRBD1 TRBV5-5 CASSLDRVGEKLFF TGTGCCAGCAGCTTAGACAGGGTTGGCGAAAAACTGTTTTTT
. TRBJ2-5 TRBD2 TRBV2 CASSRLAGGETQYF TGTGCCAGCAGCAGACTAGCGGGGGGGGAGACCCAGTACTTC
. TRBJ2-3 TRBD2 TRBV7-3 CASSPVAGASTDTQYF TGTGCCAGCAGCCCCGTAGCGGGGGCTAGCACAGATACGCAGTATTTT
. TRBJ2-3 . TRBV7-9 CASSFSGGTDTQYF TGTGCCAGCAGCTTTTCGGGCGGCACAGATACGCAGTATTTT
. TRBJ1-6 . TRBV7-9 CASSRRDANSPLHF TGTGCCAGCAGCCGCCGGGACGCTAATTCACCCCTCCACTTT
. TRBJ2-6 TRBD1 TRBV10-3 CAISAGQEDSGANVLTF TGTGCCATCAGTGCGGGACAGGAAGACTCTGGGGCCAACGTCCTGACTTTC
. TRBJ2-7 . TRBV28 CASSLGLRIYEQYF TGTGCCAGCAGTTTGGGCCTAAGAATCTACGAGCAGTACTTC
. TRBJ1-5 . TRBV27 CASSPSTYSNQPQHF TGTGCCAGCAGCCCGTCGACGTATAGCAATCAGCCCCAGCATTTT
. TRBJ2-2 . TRBV19 CASSPRGGGELFF TGTGCCAGTTCCCCCAGGGGTGGCGGGGAGCTGTTTTTT
. TRBJ1-2 . TRBV18 CASSPPISANYGYTF TGTGCCAGCTCACCACCTATTTCAGCTAACTATGGCTACACCTTC
. TRBJ1-2 . TRBV5-1 CASSLQGPYGYTF TGCGCCAGCAGCTTACAGGGACCCTATGGCTACACCTTC
. TRBJ1-1 . TRBV7-6 CASSLVLQGEAFF TGTGCCAGCAGCTTAGTTCTTCAGGGTGAAGCTTTCTTT
. TRBJ2-7 . TRBV30 CAWGLGDEQYF TGTGCCTGGGGCCTCGGGGACGAGCAGTACTTC
once TRBJ2-2 TRBD2 TRBV6-1 CASRQRTSAGELFF TGTGCCAGCAGGCAACGCACTAGCGCCGGGGAGCTGTTTTTT
. TRBJ2-5 TRBD1 TRBV5-6 CASTFWTGLQTQYF TGTGCCAGCACCTTTTGGACAGGGCTGCAGACCCAGTACTTC
. TRBJ1-4 TRBD1 TRBV9 CASSVGGTGEEKLFF TGTGCCAGCAGCGTAGGAGGGACAGGGGAAGAAAAACTGTTTTTT
. TRBJ1-2 . TRBV9 CASSVGQGDYGYTF TGTGCCAGCAGCGTAGGGCAGGGTGACTATGGCTACACCTTC
. TRBJ2-1 TRBD1 TRBV10-3 CAIRGQLYNEQFF TGTGCCATCAGGGGACAGCTCTACAATGAGCAGTTCTTC
. TRBJ2-1 TRBD2 TRBV4-1 CASSQFSGSYNEQFF TGCGCCAGCAGCCAATTCAGCGGGAGTTACAATGAGCAGTTCTTC
once TRBJ1-1 . TRBV5-5 CASSFSPGYNAFF TGTGCCAGCAGCTTTTCTCCCGGTTATAATGCTTTCTTT
. TRBJ1-2 TRBD1 TRBV28 CASRKEDRVGGYTF TGTGCCAGCAGGAAAGAGGACAGGGTGGGTGGCTACACCTTC
. TRBJ1-1 . TRBV2 CASKSRGLRDTEAFF TGTGCCAGCAAATCCAGGGGCCTAAGGGACACTGAAGCTTTCTTT
. TRBJ2-2 . TRBV19 CALQGWAGELFF TGTGCCTTACAGGGCTGGGCCGGGGAGCTGTTTTTT
few TRBJ2-2 . TRBV18 CASSPGQTSGELFF TGTGCCAGCTCACCGGGGCAGACTAGCGGGGAGCTGTTTTTT
. TRBJ2-7 . TRBV28 CASSSSRAGENLEQYF TGTGCCAGCAGTAGCTCCCGGGCAGGGGAAAATTTGGAGCAGTACTTC
. TRBJ2-3 . TRBV2 CASSGADTQYF TGTGCCAGCAGTGGCGCAGATACGCAGTATTTT
. TRBJ2-3 TRBD2 TRBV7-3 CASSLTKVAGGLTDTQYF TGTGCCAGCAGCTTAACTAAAGTAGCGGGGGGTCTCACAGATACGCAGTATTTT
. TRBJ2-2 . TRBV7-3 CASSPNTGELFF TGTGCCAGCAGCCCGAACACCGGGGAGCTGTTTTTT
. TRBJ2-1 . TRBV2 CASSFDRSSYNEQFF TGTGCCAGCAGTTTCGACAGGAGCTCCTACAATGAGCAGTTCTTC
. TRBJ2-1 TRBD2 TRBV19 CASLTSGGTNEQFF TGTGCCAGCCTGACTAGCGGGGGGACCAATGAGCAGTTCTTC
. TRBJ1-1 . TRBV7-9 CASSLNWRSEAFF TGTGCCAGCAGCTTAAATTGGCGGTCTGAAGCTTTCTTT
once TRBJ1-1 TRBD1 TRBV28 CASSLDRGWNTEAFF TGTGCCAGCAGTTTAGACAGGGGGTGGAACACTGAAGCTTTCTTT